A single sample is the source of the 27 T cell receptor beta chains below, sequenced in a study of preoperative IRX-2 immunotherapy in early breast cancer. Clones were read by immunoSEQ multiplex PCR, and TCRdb kept only the in-frame ones, dropping some. The table records about 34,000 clones, roughly 95% of them present only once. Treatment meaning: preoperative locoregional IRX-2 cytokine immunotherapy. Sample collection occurred from a patient treated with IRX-2 immunotherapy. The source of these receptors is a human donor with breast cancer.

CDR3 sequence: CASSLGSLYGYTF. The CDR3 region has the DNA TGTGCCAGCAGCTTAGGGTCTCTGTATGGCTACACCTTC. The V call is TRBV7-2, the J call TRBJ1-2, with no clear D. Trimming left V 1 base short and J 5 bases short, with 8 bases between. The length of the CDR3 is 13 residues. Germline V CDR1 and CDR2: SGHTA, FQGNSA.

The chain recombines TRBV7-2 with TRBJ1-1; weak D call: TRBD1 (5 bases). CDR1 SGHTA and CDR2 FQGNSA come from the germline V gene. CDR3 size: 13 residues. Trimming removed 4 bases from V and 4 bases from J, with 10 bases in between. The chain's CDR3 is CASSSDSLTEAFF. The CDR3 DNA follows: TGTGCCAGCAGCTCTGACAGTCTCACTGAAGCTTTCTTT.

The CDR3 loop is CASSLVYSLNEKLFF. DNA of the CDR3: TGTGCCAGCAGCTTAGTGTACAGCCTTAATGAAAAACTGTTTTTT. The rearrangement joins TRBV11-2 to TRBJ1-4, with no clear D. There are 15 residues in the CDR3. Trimming took 1 base from V and 4 from J, leaving 10 bases between them. Germline V gene data show CDR1 as SGHAT and CDR2 as FQNNGV.

This sequence joins TRBV5-1 and TRBJ2-2; 8 positions agree with TRBD2. The germline CDR1 and CDR2 sequences are SGHRS and YFSETQ. The length of the CDR3 is 15 residues. The trim removed 0 bases at V and 6 bases at J, leaving 4 bases unmatched. CDR3 DNA: TGCGCCAGCAGCTTGGCCGGGGGGGCCGCCGGGGAGCTGTTTTTT. Translating gives CASSLAGGAAGELFF.

The CDR3 region is CATSSYGLSSYNEQFF. DNA of the CDR3: TGTGCCACCAGCAGCTATGGTTTAAGCTCCTACAATGAGCAGTTCTTC. The V gene is TRBV15, the J gene TRBJ2-1; unclear D gene. The CDR3 is 16 residues long. Trimming stripped 3 bases from V and 0 bases from J, with 12 bases between. Per germline, CDR1 LNHNV and CDR2 YYDKDF (reference sequence). Looking up the rest from reference TRBV15 and TRBJ2-1 gives the full variable domain: DAMVIQNPRYQVTQFGKPVTLSCSQTLNHNVMYWYQQKSSQAPKLLFHYYDKDFNNEADTPDNFQSRRPNTSFCFLDIRSPGLGDTAMYLCATSSYGLSSYNEQFFGPGTRLTVL.

The V and J genes are TRBV6-6 and TRBJ2-4; 8 bases align to TRBD2. J lost 5 bases, V lost 8 bases, and 5 bases had no gene match. Germline lookup yields CDR1 MNHNY and CDR2 SVGAGI (reference sequence). This CDR3 contains 13 residues. CDR3: CASGGTRENIQYF. CDR3 DNA: TGTGCCAGCGGCGGGACTAGGGAAAACATTCAGTACTTC.

The chain couples TRBV28 to TRBJ1-2; 10 bases line up with TRBD1. With V trimmed by 2 bases and J by 0 bases, 15 bases remained unmatched. Germline V CDR1 and CDR2: MDHEN, SYDVKM. The CDR3 totals 20 residues. The CDR3 DNA is TGTGCCAGCAGTTTACTGGGGGGACAGGGGTCCAGGTTAGCTAACTATGGCTACACCTTC. Protein: CASSLLGGQGSRLANYGYTF.

CDR3 region: CASSLGRGGNQPQHF. Written as DNA, the CDR3 is TGTGCCAGCAGTTTAGGCAGGGGGGGCAATCAGCCCCAGCATTTT. The V call is TRBV27, the J call TRBJ1-5, with TRBD1 identical over 7 bases. The CDR3 covers 15 residues. Germline trimming cut 2 bases from V and 2 bases from J; bases unmatched to any gene: 3. CDR1 is MNHEY, CDR2 SMNVEV, per germline (reference sequence).

The rearrangement uses TRBV7-6 and TRBJ1-5; D unclear. This CDR3 contains 16 residues. CDR1 and CDR2 (germline): SGHVS, FNYEAQ. The germline V and J ends were trimmed by 2 bases and 0 bases, with 11 bases remaining between them. CDR3 bases: TGTGCCAGCAGCTTATTGGCGGGGTATAGCAATCAGCCCCAGCATTTT. Translation: CASSLLAGYSNQPQHF.

The chain is built from TRBV25-1 and TRBJ2-2; D perhaps matches TRBD2 (6 bases). This CDR3 region has 16 residues. Trimming removed 4 bases from V and 5 bases from J, with 17 bases in between. Germline CDR1 and CDR2: MGHDK and SYGVNS. CDR3 in DNA: TGTGCCAGCAGTGGGATGGGGGGAGGACCAACCGGGGAGCTGTTTTTT. This sequence encodes CASSGMGGGPTGELFF.

V usage is TRBV18 and J usage is TRBJ2-3; D is unresolved. The CDR3 is 11 residues long. CDR1 KGHSH and CDR2 LQKENI come from the germline V gene. V lost 3 bases and J lost 8, with 6 bases in between. The CDR3 here is CASSPPGTQYF. The CDR3 DNA reads TGTGCCAGCTCACCTCCCGGTACGCAGTATTTT.

V and J are TRBV4-3 and TRBJ2-1; D is perhaps TRBD1 or TRBD2 (5 bases each). Trimming shortened V by 1 base and J by 10 bases, and 11 bases separated the two germline ends. The CDR3 consists of 13 residues. The germline gives CDR1 LGHNA, CDR2 YSLEER. Here the CDR3 DNA reads TGCGCCAGCAGCCAAGGAGGGGCCCTGGAGCAGTTCTTC. This codes for CASSQGGALEQFF.

The chain joins TRBV7-9 to TRBJ1-2; 7 bases are shared with TRBD1. Germline V CDR1 and CDR2: SEHNR, FQNEAQ (reference sequence). The CDR3 has 13 residues. V was clipped by 5 bases and J by 6 bases; unmatched bases: 6. CDR3 nucleotides: TGTGCCAGCAGCATAGGGACAGTCGATGGCTACACCTTC. The encoded protein is CASSIGTVDGYTF.

The chain combines TRBV7-8 with TRBJ1-5; D may be TRBD1 (5 bases). The ends were cut back, 2 bases at V and 6 bases at J, with 11 bases in the middle. Germline CDR1 reads SGHVS; CDR2 reads FQNEAQ. This CDR3 contains 14 residues. This CDR3 reads CASSLQGSGQPQHF. DNA for the CDR3: TGTGCCAGCAGCTTACAGGGTTCTGGTCAGCCCCAGCATTTT.

The rearrangement uses TRBV19 and TRBJ1-5; TRBD1 aligns across 7 bases. The germline CDR1 and CDR2 sequences are LNHDA and SQIVND (reference sequence). The CDR3 runs 15 residues. V lost 7 bases to trimming and J lost 3 bases; unmatched junction nucleotides: 9. The CDR3 DNA reads as TGTGCCAGTACTCTCTCAGGGGGGATCAATCAGCCCCAGCATTTT. Encoded protein: CASTLSGGINQPQHF.

V and J are TRBV4-2 and TRBJ2-7, with no clear D. With 1 base removed from V and 0 bases from J, the gap between germline ends came to 4 bases. The length of the CDR3 is 13 residues. The germline V gene has CDR1 LGHNA and CDR2 YNFKEQ. The CDR3 DNA reads TGTGCCAGCAGCCAAGCTAGCTCCTACGAGCAGTACTTC. This sequence encodes CASSQASSYEQYF.

The gene calls are TRBV7-8 and TRBJ2-1; D possibly corresponds to TRBD2 (5 bases). The ends were cut back, 3 bases at V and 6 bases at J, with 9 bases in the middle. The CDR3 has 13 residues. Germline CDR1 reads SGHVS; CDR2 reads FQNEAQ. CDR3 sequence reads: CASSLGASNEQFF. CDR3 in DNA: TGTGCCAGCAGCTTGGGAGCTTCCAATGAGCAGTTCTTC.

The chain joins TRBV2 to TRBJ2-1; 9 nucleotides match TRBD2. CDR3 length: 16 amino acids. The germline CDR1 and CDR2 sequences are SNHLY and FYNNEI. V gave up 7 bases and J gave up 11 bases; unmatched junction bases: 18. The CDR3 nucleotides are TGTGCCAGCAAAAGTCTAGCGGGACCCTCTCAGTTTCAGCAGTTCTTC. Translating it yields CASKSLAGPSQFQQFF.

The chain is built from TRBV7-9 and TRBJ2-3; no definite D call. The CDR3 consists of 15 residues. V was cut by 1 base and J by 2 bases, with 10 bases left in between. Germline values: CDR1 SEHNR, CDR2 FQNEAQ (reference sequence). Here the CDR3 DNA reads TGTGCCAGCAGCTTAGGACTGAGGAACACAGATACGCAGTATTTT. Protein: CASSLGLRNTDTQYF.

CDR3 sequence reads: CASSLQGSYGYTF. CDR3 DNA: TGTGCCAGCAGCTTGCAGGGCTCCTATGGCTACACCTTC. The chain employs TRBV7-9 and TRBJ1-2, with D tentatively TRBD1 (5 bases). Trimming shortened V by 3 bases and J by 4 bases, and 9 bases separated the two germline ends. This CDR3 comprises 13 residues. Germline V CDR1 and CDR2: SEHNR, FQNEAQ (reference sequence).

This chain links TRBV7-9 with TRBJ2-1; 10 nucleotides align to TRBD1. Germline V CDR1 and CDR2: SEHNR, FQNEAQ (reference sequence). The J segment lost 6 bases and the V segment lost 1 base, leaving 3 bases of the junction unmatched. The CDR3 is 15 amino acids. DNA of the CDR3: TGTGCCAGCAGCTTAGTGGGGACAGGGGTCAATGAGCAGTTCTTC. Protein product: CASSLVGTGVNEQFF. The full variable domain, in which reference TRBV7-9 and TRBJ2-1 provide the parts outside the CDR3, is DTGVSQNPRHKITKRGQNVTFRCDPISEHNRLYWYRQTLGQGPEFLTYFQNEAQLEKSRLLSDRFSAERPKGSFSTLEIQRTEQGDSAMYLCASSLVGTGVNEQFFGPGTRLTVL.

This clone was recorded once. The CDR3 nucleotides read TGTGCAAGTCGCCCCTACGGTCGCGGTCAGCCCCAGCATTTT. Protein sequence: CASRPYGRGQPQHF. The chain has TRBV12-2 and TRBJ1-5. TRBV12-2 is a recognized pseudogene. The CDR3 totals 14 residues.

CDR3 coding DNA: TGTGCCTGGAGGGGCGAAGAGACCCAGTACTTC. It codes for CAWRGEETQYF. This chain joins TRBV30 and TRBJ2-5; D remains ambiguous. There are 11 residues in the CDR3. Trimming left V 3 bases short and J 3 bases short, with 5 bases between. Germline V CDR1 and CDR2: GTSNPN, SVGIG (reference sequence).

The V gene is TRBV5-1, the J gene TRBJ2-1, with 11 bases matching TRBD2. Germline values: CDR1 SGHRS, CDR2 YFSETQ. The J segment lost 5 bases and the V segment lost 1 base, leaving 5 bases of the junction unmatched. CDR3 length: 16 amino acids. The CDR3 region is CASSLTSGSLHNEQFF. The CDR3 bases are TGCGCCAGCAGCTTGACTAGCGGGAGCTTACACAATGAGCAGTTCTTC.

The chain uses TRBV5-1 and TRBJ2-3; D may be TRBD2 (5 bases). This CDR3 is 14 amino acids long. Trimming pared 2 bases from V and 2 bases from J, leaving 9 bases between. The V gene's germline CDR1 is SGHRS and CDR2 YFSETQ. DNA for the CDR3: TGCGCCAGCAGCTTTCTGGGAGTCACAGATACGCAGTATTTT. The encoded protein is CASSFLGVTDTQYF.

J is TRBJ2-3 and V is TRBV7-2; 7 nucleotides agree with TRBD2. Losses at the gene ends were 5 bases for V and 7 bases for J; bases not matched to a gene: 6. The germline gives CDR1 SGHTA, CDR2 FQGNSA. This CDR3 has 13 amino acids. The CDR3 nucleotides read TGTGCCAGCAGCGGGGGGAGGGTAAATACGCAGTATTTT. Its protein is CASSGGRVNTQYF.

V gene TRBV28 combines with J gene TRBJ2-3, with TRBD2 matching 8 bases. V lost 10 bases to trimming and J lost 0 bases; unmatched junction nucleotides: 9. The CDR3 is 15 amino acids. The germline CDR1 and CDR2 sequences are MDHEN and SYDVKM. CDR3 bases: TGTGCCACCAGCGGGAGTGGGTGGAGCACAGATACGCAGTATTTT. Its translation: CATSGSGWSTDTQYF.